This is a list of T cell receptor beta chains from one sample in a study of identical twins. TCRdb re-called the 5' RACE reads through MiXCR, storing one row per CDR3 protein. Found here are more than 1.5 million distinct CDR3 sequences, under 35% of them singletons; the top ten hold about 0.27%. The specimen was cord blood. Receptor source: a newborn girl in good health. CDR3s leave out the opening cysteine and the closing phenylalanine or tryptophan. The order of the fields is CDR3 length, V gene, CDR3 protein.

9 TRBV20-1 SGGGAAEAF
14 TRBV2 ASTPTRTSGTYEQY
11 TRBV7-9 ASSLMAAGPQH
13 TRBV11-2 ASSPLGSFNTEAF
12 TRBV29-1 SVKKDSRADTQY
15 TRBV7-9 ASSFTHRDFNTGELF
12 TRBV28 ASSFIGMNTGAF
11 TRBV20-1 SASPRDRETQY
16 TRBV7-9 ASSSDSPLVLSTDTQY
13 TRBV6-6 ASRVGLAGKNIQY
12 TRBV20-1 SASPVRGKNIQY
13 TRBV11-2 ASSLEKAGTDTQY
12 TRBV15 ATSRVGDNYGYT
13 TRBV9 ASSVGVSYNSPLH
13 TRBV4-1 ASSQESQGHQPQH
11 TRBV3-1 ASSQVDSNEQF
12 TRBV30 AWTGLAGYNEQY
12 TRBV20-1 SPKVAGASETQY
10 TRBV29-1 SLTEGGDTQY
12 TRBV6-5 ASSYSNRVAKLF
13 TRBV7-2 ASSLRTTPGSGYT
11 TRBV20-1 SAQDRGNTEAF
17 TRBV20-1 SARRVKKLAGEDYNEQF
16 TRBV5-6 ASSLILLRGPSYNEQF
14 TRBV5-1 ASSLKSGTGGYEQY
15 TRBV9 ASSASSGGPSTDTQY
10 TRBV10-2 ASKEGDTEAF
14 TRBV7-2 ASRPTGTSGRNEQF
9 TRBV28 ASSLHSPLH
11 TRBV10-2 ASRQDRDTEAF
11 TRBV5-1 ASSFQGQGGYT
11 TRBV5-1 ASSLTGAETQY
11 TRBV20-1 SATLDTNQPQH
14 TRBV12-3/TRBV12-4 ASSNRLLSGANVLT
13 TRBV5-1 ASSLEGTRAEEQF
11 TRBV13 ASRHITRDEQF
12 TRBV11-3 ASSLVSPSYEQY
15 TRBV5-1 ASSSLPPGQGNYGYT
13 TRBV10-1 ASGESTKYQETQY
13 TRBV6-1 ASSGKASSYNEQF
13 TRBV6-5 ASSKQGASQETQY
12 TRBV4-1 ASSQESPSNEQF
13 TRBV20-1 SASRTSGAYNEQF
15 TRBV29-1 SVGQGGSLRMNTEAF
11 TRBV4-1 ASSQDLVNGYT
14 TRBV4-2 ASSQATSGGYYEQY
11 TRBV20-1 SAHSPTNEKLF
11 TRBV28 ASDRDDYEKLF
11 TRBV13 ASSSRQGHGYT
12 TRBV14 ASSTHIQGNGYT
13 TRBV5-1 ASSRRGGAGDIQY
11 TRBV7-2 ASSLEALNEQY
13 TRBV7-2 ASSLVLGSADTQY
9 TRBV7-2 ASSLSGTQY
12 TRBV11-2 ASSHRPGNYGYT
12 TRBV20-1 SASDRSSGNTIY
13 TRBV4-2 ASTQGTSGSYEQY